This is a list of T cell receptor beta chains from one sample in a study of blood T cell repertoires in COVID-19. Only in-frame clones appear in the TCRdb table, and some are missing; sequencing was by immunoSEQ multiplex PCR. The sample contains several thousand clones, 86% of which appear only once. Sequenced sample: peripheral blood. The receptors were sampled from a human donor in a cohort sampled during active COVID-19. Both conserved end residues are part of each CDR3. The D gene is left open where the match is weak. Expanded clones are given a class, and other clones once, few, many or no size at all.

j_call	cdr3_length	v_call	d_call	clone_size	cdr3_nt	cdr3_aa
TRBJ1-6	16	TRBV18	TRBD1	few	TGTGCCAGCTCACCATCGGCAGGGGGAACCAATTCACCCCTCCACTTT	CASSPSAGGTNSPLHF
TRBJ2-7	11	TRBV6-5	NA	NA	TGTGCCACCGCAGTATCCTACGAGCAGTACTTC	CATAVSYEQYF
TRBJ2-3	16	TRBV5-6	TRBD2	NA	TGTGCCAGCACCCCCTCCCCTAGCGGGGAGGGCGATACGCAGTATTTT	CASTPSPSGEGDTQYF
TRBJ2-3	14	TRBV6-5	TRBD1	NA	TGTGCCAGCATCTGGACAGGGAGGACAGATACGCAGTATTTT	CASIWTGRTDTQYF
TRBJ2-5	14	TRBV11-2	TRBD1	NA	TGTGCCAGCAGCTTTAACAGGGGTAAAGAGACCCAGTACTTC	CASSFNRGKETQYF
TRBJ1-1	13	TRBV29-1	TRBD1	NA	TGCAGCGTCCGAAGGGGGCTGGACACTGAAGCTTTCTTT	CSVRRGLDTEAFF
TRBJ2-5	18	TRBV24-1	TRBD2	NA	TGTGCCACCAGTGATTCCCGGCGGGGGGGAGCTGGACAAGAGACCCAGTACTTC	CATSDSRRGGAGQETQYF
TRBJ2-3	18	TRBV5-4	TRBD2	NA	TGTGCCAGCAGCTTGTTCGCTAGCGGGGGGCGGGGCACAGATACGCAGTATTTT	CASSLFASGGRGTDTQYF
TRBJ2-7	17	TRBV7-9	TRBD1	NA	TGTGCCAGCAGCTTAGGTGCGGGACAGGGGAATACCTACGAGCAGTACTTC	CASSLGAGQGNTYEQYF
TRBJ1-6	15	TRBV27	TRBD1	NA	TGTGCCAGCAGTTTAAACACAGGGGGGAATTCACCCCTCCACTTT	CASSLNTGGNSPLHF
TRBJ2-7	14	TRBV9	TRBD1	NA	TGTGCCAGCAGCGTTGGACAGGGTGCCTACGAGCAGTACTTC	CASSVGQGAYEQYF
TRBJ2-5	14	TRBV7-7	TRBD2	NA	TGTGCCAGCACCCTCGGGGGAGGGACCGGGACCCAGTACTTC	CASTLGGGTGTQYF
TRBJ2-2	16	TRBV12-5	NA	NA	TGTGCTAGTGGTTTGGATCAGGGGATCGACACCGGGGAGCTGTTTTTT	CASGLDQGIDTGELFF
TRBJ2-5	15	TRBV9	TRBD1	NA	TGTGCCAGCAGCGTCGACAGGGGTAATAGCAAGACCCAGTACTTC	CASSVDRGNSKTQYF
TRBJ2-5	12	TRBV6-1	NA	NA	TGTGCCAGCAGTGAAATTTTGAGGCAGAACAACTTC	CASSEILRQNNF
TRBJ2-7	15	TRBV7-9	NA	NA	TGTGCCAGCAGCTCTCAGCGGGACAGGCTCAACGAGCAGTACTTC	CASSSQRDRLNEQYF